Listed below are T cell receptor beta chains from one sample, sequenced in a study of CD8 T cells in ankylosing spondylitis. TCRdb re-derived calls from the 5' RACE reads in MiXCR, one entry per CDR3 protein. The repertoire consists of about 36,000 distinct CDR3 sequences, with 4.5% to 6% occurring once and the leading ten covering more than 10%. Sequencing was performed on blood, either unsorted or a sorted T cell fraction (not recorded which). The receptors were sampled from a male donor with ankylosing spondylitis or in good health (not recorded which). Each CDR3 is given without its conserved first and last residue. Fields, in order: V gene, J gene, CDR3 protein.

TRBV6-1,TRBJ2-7,ASSRGGAYEQY
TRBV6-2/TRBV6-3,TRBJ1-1,ASRLTGVTEAF
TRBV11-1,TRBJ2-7,ASSINRAYEQY
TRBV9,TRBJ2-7,ASSETVSYEQY
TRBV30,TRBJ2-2,AWSVLRVWTGGRGTGELF
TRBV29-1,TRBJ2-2,SGGVSSGELF
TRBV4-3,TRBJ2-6,ASSQDSIGVWRSGANVLT
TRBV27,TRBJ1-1,ASSFVPGRTEAF
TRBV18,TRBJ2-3,ASSSDGLDTQY
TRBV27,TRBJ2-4,ASRTPGEGGNIQY
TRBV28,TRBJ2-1,ASSSSSYNEQF
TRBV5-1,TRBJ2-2,ASSLGSAFANTGELF
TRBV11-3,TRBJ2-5,ASSLDRGETQY
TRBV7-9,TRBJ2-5,ASSLFLAGDQETQY
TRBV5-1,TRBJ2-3,ASSMGQSTDTQY
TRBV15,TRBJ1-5,ATSAGLAGEAQPQH
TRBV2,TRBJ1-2,ARTTAEYGYT
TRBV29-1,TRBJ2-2,SARPLAGRYTGELF
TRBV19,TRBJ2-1,ASSLAGVDYNEQF
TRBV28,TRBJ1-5,ASSLGFGSNQPQH
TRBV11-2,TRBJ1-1,ASSFTGVGDTEAF
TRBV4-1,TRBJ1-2,ASSQKPGTVHGYT
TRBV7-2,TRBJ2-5,ASSSSSFQTQY
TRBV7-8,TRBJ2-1,ASSSTKRYNEQF
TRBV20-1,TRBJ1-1,SARQGWGTEAF
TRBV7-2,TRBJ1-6,ASSLVGGGYNSPLH
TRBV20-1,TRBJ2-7,SARDPAGVGEQY
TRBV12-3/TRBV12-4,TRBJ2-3,ASSLAGTSVSDTQY
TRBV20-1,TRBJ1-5,SGGGNQPQH
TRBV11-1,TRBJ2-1,ASSLALAGWQF
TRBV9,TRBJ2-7,ASSVDQARLSEQY
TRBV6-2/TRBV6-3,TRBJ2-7,ASSYFAVFSEQY
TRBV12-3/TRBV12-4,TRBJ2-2,ASSFSGTNTGELF
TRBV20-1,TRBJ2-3,SSTTGPLAGGTDTQY
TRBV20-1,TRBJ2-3,SATLAADTQY
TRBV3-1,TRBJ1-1,ASSQRLSRDTEAF
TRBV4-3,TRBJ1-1,ASSTYEGISEAF
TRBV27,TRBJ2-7,ASSLSRGTNSYEQY
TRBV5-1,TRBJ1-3,ASSLTGTGAPVGNTIY
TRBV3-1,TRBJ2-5,ASTPPYPRKETQY
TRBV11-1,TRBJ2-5,ASSSRGPGLASPRQTQY
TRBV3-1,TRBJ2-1,ASSQGRLVSYNEQF
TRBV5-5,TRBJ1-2,ASSSQGQPFGGYT
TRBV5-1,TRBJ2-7,ASTPEVSYEQY
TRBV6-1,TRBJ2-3,ASSRPPGQGADTQY
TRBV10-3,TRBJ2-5,ATTLVETQY
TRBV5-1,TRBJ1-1,ASSSTTGGTEAF
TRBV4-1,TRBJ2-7,ASSPSQSEGSQHEQY
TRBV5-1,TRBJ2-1,ASSLWGTSGSTEQF
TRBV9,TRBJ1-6,ASSDVGNSPLH
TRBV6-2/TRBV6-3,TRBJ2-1,ASSSHLLTSGLSSYNEQF
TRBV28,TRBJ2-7,ASTGTGVPYEQY
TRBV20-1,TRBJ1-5,SARGGVRGVSNQPQH
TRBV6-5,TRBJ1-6,ASSSHGPTNSPLH
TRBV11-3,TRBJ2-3,ASSSRTGRSDTQY
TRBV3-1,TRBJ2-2,ASSQGRVNTGELF
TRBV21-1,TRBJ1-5,ASSKDREGKEPQH
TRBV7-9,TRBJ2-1,ASSLAGLVVSPF
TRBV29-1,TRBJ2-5,SVVDRQETQY